The clone carrying this TCR beta chain was seen a few times. The CDR3 covers 12 residues. In germline, CDR1 is SGHAT, CDR2 FQNNGV. The V end was cut by 7 bases, the J end by 3 bases, with 8 bases between. The data were obtained in a study of T cells after yellow fever vaccination. MiXCR, applied by TCRdb to the 5' RACE reads, yields one record per CDR3 protein. The sample has 55,000 to 70,000 distinct CDR3 sequences; over 6.5% are singletons. This sequence was found in a man in his late teens or twenties who received the YFV17D yellow fever vaccine. The rearrangement links TRBV11-2 to TRBJ2-3; D ambiguous. This sample comprised CD8+ T cells sorted from PBMCs, obtained roughly 45 days after the first yellow fever vaccination. This CDR3 is CASIHITDTQYF. In nucleotides, the CDR3 is TGTGCCAGCATCCACATTACAGATACGCAGTATTTT.